This entry lists 24 T cell receptor beta chains sequenced from one sample in a study of T cells in Graves' hyperthyroidism and ophthalmopathy. The TCR beta CDR3 regions underwent amplification using RNA transcripts as the source. Initially, a first-round RT-PCR of the TCR CDR3 employed the HTBI primer set. TCRdb passed the multiplex PCR reads through MiXCR, listing each CDR3 protein once. The data show about 620,000 distinct CDR3 sequences, with roughly 16% seen just once and 3.8% held by the top ten. What was sequenced was blood. Every receptor here comes from a woman in her twenties or thirties with Graves' hyperthyroidism.

The rearrangement uses TRBV20-1 and TRBJ2-3; possibly TRBD2 for D (6 bases). CDR3 length: 14 residues. The ends were cut back, 6 bases at V and 0 bases at J, with 13 bases in the middle. Germline lookup yields CDR1 DFQATT and CDR2 SNEGSKA (reference sequence). The CDR3 here is CSAMRDPSTDTQYF. Written as DNA, the CDR3 is TGCAGTGCAATGCGGGACCCTAGCACAGATACGCAGTATTTT.

This clonotype appeared a few times. The chain carries TRBV30 and TRBJ2-3, with TRBD2 matching 15 bases. Trimming removed 3 bases from V and 7 bases from J; junction bases left unmatched: 5. This CDR3 has 15 amino acids. CDR1 is GTSNPN and CDR2 is SVGIG in the germline V gene (reference sequence). Written as DNA, the CDR3 is TGTGCCTGGAGGTGGGGGACTAGCGGGAGGCATACGCAGTATTTT. It is translated as CAWRWGTSGRHTQYF.

There are many counts of this clonotype. This sequence joins TRBV3-1 and TRBJ2-1, with 8 bases fitting TRBD1. J lost 10 bases, V lost 6 bases, and 11 bases had no gene match. This CDR3 contains 14 residues. Germline CDR1 reads LGHDT; CDR2 reads YNNKEL (reference sequence). This chain's CDR3 is CASRLSTGAVEQFF. Here the CDR3 DNA reads TGTGCCAGCAGGCTTTCGACAGGGGCCGTAGAGCAGTTCTTC.

This clonotype was seen a handful of times. The rearrangement links TRBV4-1 to TRBJ1-5; D not certain. CDR3 length: 15 residues. V was clipped by 2 bases and J by 6 bases, with 14 bases between them. Germline V lookup: CDR1 MGHRA, CDR2 YSYEKL. For the CDR3, the DNA is TGCGCCAGCAGCCAATCTGAGATCCGCGGTCAGCCCCAGCATTTT. It is translated as CASSQSEIRGQPQHF.

For this clonotype: This may come from a read error, since a much larger clone is one base off. The rearrangement links TRBV10-3 to TRBJ2-1; possibly TRBD1 or TRBD2 for D (5 bases each). Germline CDR1 ENHRY, CDR2 SYGVKD. CDR3 length equals 16 residues. Here the CDR3 reads CATAGGPGNSYTEQFF. Written as DNA, the CDR3 is TGTGCCACCGCCGGAGGTCCAGGGAACTCCTACACTGAGCAGTTCTTC.

This clonotype was observed a few times. The rearrangement uses TRBV30 and TRBJ1-4; possibly TRBD1 for D (5 bases). V lost 4 bases and J 5 bases, leaving 20 bases between the germline ends. Germline loops: CDR1 GTSNPN, CDR2 SVGIG (reference sequence). The CDR3 length is 16 residues. In DNA form, the CDR3 reads TGTGCCTGGAATAGGGGTTTTGAGAGGTACAATGAAAAACTGTTTTTT. Translated: CAWNRGFERYNEKLFF.

Many counts were recorded for this clonotype. The CDR3 sequence: CASSPQTGNTEAFF. The CDR3, as DNA: TGCGCCAGCAGCCCACAGACAGGGAACACTGAAGCTTTCTTT. The V gene is TRBV5-1, the J gene TRBJ1-1; D may be TRBD1 (6 bases). Trimming took off 4 bases at V and 1 base at J, with 11 bases between the two ends. CDR1 and CDR2 from the germline V gene are SGHRS and YFSETQ. The CDR3 has 14 amino acids.

This clonotype was picked up a small number of times. The rearrangement uses TRBV19 and TRBJ2-1; TRBD1 aligns across 11 bases. The CDR3 runs to 15 residues. J was trimmed by 8 bases and V by 3 bases; bases with no gene match: 6. CDR1 is LNHDA, CDR2 SQIVND, per germline (reference sequence). The CDR3 sequence is CASSMGQGVLDEQFF. CDR3 bases: TGTGCCAGTAGTATGGGACAGGGGGTGTTGGATGAGCAGTTCTTC.

This clonotype appeared a few times. V usage is TRBV5-1 and J usage is TRBJ2-1; D possibly corresponds to TRBD2 (5 bases). Germline lookup yields CDR1 SGHRS and CDR2 YFSETQ. The V end was cut by 3 bases, the J end by 7 bases, with 14 bases between. This CDR3 contains 14 residues. The DNA of the CDR3 is TGCGCCAGCAGCTCCGGGGAGTCTAGGAATGAGCAGTTCTTC. Its translation is CASSSGESRNEQFF.

This clonotype showed up many times. This chain links TRBV7-2 with TRBJ2-7; no reliable D call. Trimming pared 6 bases from V and 7 bases from J, leaving 13 bases between. The CDR3 has 12 amino acids. Per germline, CDR1 SGHTA and CDR2 FQGNSA. The CDR3 coding sequence is TGTGCCAGCAGACCTCCCAGAGGTGAGCAGTACTTC. Translating gives CASRPPRGEQYF.

This chain joins TRBV7-9 and TRBJ1-4; no firm D call. There are 13 residues in the CDR3. With 2 bases removed from V and 4 bases from J, the gap between germline ends came to 5 bases. The germline V gene has CDR1 SEHNR and CDR2 FQNEAQ (reference sequence). The CDR3 sequence is CASSLIYNEKLFF. The CDR3 coding sequence is TGTGCCAGCAGCTTAATTTATAATGAAAAACTGTTTTTT.

This clonotype was found many times. The chain recombines TRBV11-1 with TRBJ2-7; TRBD1 matches 7 bases. This CDR3 region has 16 residues. Unmatched junction bases numbered 9, after V lost 0 bases and J lost 4 bases. The germline V gene has CDR1 SGHAT and CDR2 FQDESV (reference sequence). This CDR3 reads CASSLAETGYGYEQYF. In nucleotides, the CDR3 is TGTGCCAGCAGCTTAGCCGAGACAGGGTACGGTTACGAGCAGTACTTC. Full variable domain (missing parts from reference TRBV11-1 and TRBJ2-7): EAEVAQSPRYKITEKSQAVAFWCDPISGHATLYWYRQILGQGPELLVQFQDESVVDDSQLPKDRFSAERLKGVDSTLKIQPAELGDSAMYLCASSLAETGYGYEQYFGPGTRLTVT.

This clonotype occurred many times. The rearrangement uses TRBV7-9 and TRBJ2-1; TRBD2 matches 8 bases. CDR3 length: 16 amino acids. Trimming removed 5 bases from V and 2 bases from J; junction bases left unmatched: 8. Per germline, CDR1 SEHNR and CDR2 FQNEAQ (reference sequence). The CDR3 coding sequence is TGTGCCAGCAGCCCAAGGACTAGCCGAGCCTACAATGAGCAGTTCTTC. This codes for CASSPRTSRAYNEQFF.

This clonotype was counted between two and nine times. The genes are TRBV5-4 and TRBJ2-4, with unresolved D. CDR3 length: 14 amino acids. CDR1 SGHNT and CDR2 YYREEE come from the germline V gene (reference sequence). V was clipped by 4 bases and J by 1 base, with 9 bases between them. CDR3 residues: CASSTSRAKNIQYF. DNA for the CDR3: TGTGCCAGCAGCACCAGTAGGGCCAAAAACATTCAGTACTTC.

At least ten counts were recorded for this clonotype. The genes are TRBV24-1 and TRBJ1-5; D is perhaps TRBD1 (5 bases). CDR3 length: 12 amino acids. Germline CDR1 KGHDR, CDR2 SFDVKD. Trimming took off 9 bases at V and 4 bases at J, with 9 bases between the two ends. The chain's CDR3 is CATGTGNQPQHF. The CDR3, as DNA: TGTGCCACCGGGACGGGGAATCAGCCCCAGCATTTT.

This clonotype was counted between two and nine times. This sequence joins TRBV6-1 and TRBJ1-3; 7 bases align to TRBD1. V lost 4 bases to trimming and J lost 2 bases; unmatched junction nucleotides: 8. The CDR3 length is 16 residues. In germline, CDR1 is MNHNS, CDR2 SASEGT. The CDR3 DNA is TGTGCCAGCAGTGCCGGGACAGTGAGTACTGGAAACACCATATATTTT. Translation: CASSAGTVSTGNTIYF.

This clonotype was recorded many times. The chain carries TRBV3-1 and TRBJ2-7, with D possibly matching TRBD1 (5 bases). This CDR3 contains 14 residues. Germline V gene lookup returns CDR1 LGHDT and CDR2 YNNKEL (reference sequence). V was pared by 1 base and J by 3 bases, with 10 bases between. The CDR3 nucleotides read TGTGCCAGCAGCCAAGTACGGACAAACTACGAGCAGTACTTC. Translating it yields CASSQVRTNYEQYF.

This clonotype was seen only a few times. The chain recombines TRBV20-1 with TRBJ2-5; TRBD2 matches at 9 bases. This CDR3 spans 15 amino acids. Trimming cost V 2 bases and J 5 bases; bases outside gene matches: 9. The germline V gene has CDR1 DFQATT and CDR2 SNEGSKA (reference sequence). This CDR3 reads CSARYSGSNWETQYF. Here the CDR3 DNA reads TGCAGTGCTAGATATAGCGGGAGTAATTGGGAGACCCAGTACTTC.

This clonotype was seen repeatedly, ten times or more. The rearrangement joins TRBV6-1 to TRBJ2-3, with a weak D call TRBD2 (5 bases). Germline values: CDR1 MNHNS, CDR2 SASEGT. The CDR3 length is 14 residues. V was cut by 5 bases and J by 0 bases, with 9 bases left in between. The CDR3 DNA reads as TGTGCCAGCAGTCGGGGAACCAGCACAGATACGCAGTATTTT. It codes for CASSRGTSTDTQYF.

The chain combines TRBV6-1 with TRBJ1-3, with 9 bases that match TRBD1. CDR3 length: 16 amino acids. With V trimmed by 4 bases and J by 0 bases, 4 bases remained unmatched. Germline V lookup: CDR1 MNHNS, CDR2 SASEGT. The CDR3 DNA follows: TGTGCCAGCAGTGTTACAGGGGGCTTCTCTGGAAACACCATATATTTT. Amino acid sequence: CASSVTGGFSGNTIYF.

This clonotype was seen at least ten times. This chain links TRBV7-3 with TRBJ2-3; no clear D gene. Germline CDR1 and CDR2: SGHTA and FQGTGA. V lost 2 bases, J lost 8 bases, and 14 bases lay in between. This CDR3 is built from 14 residues. CDR3 in amino acids: CASSLDSSVITQYF. In DNA form, the CDR3 reads TGTGCCAGCAGCTTAGATAGCTCAGTGATTACGCAGTATTTT.

This chain connects TRBV24-1 to TRBJ2-2; 7 bases match TRBD2. The germline CDR1 and CDR2 sequences are KGHDR and SFDVKD. The CDR3 has 17 residues. The trim removed 6 bases at V and 2 bases at J, leaving 11 bases unmatched. CDR3 in DNA: TGTGCCACCAGTACGCTAGCGGAACTCTTCAACACCGGGGAGCTGTTTTTT. Amino acid sequence: CATSTLAELFNTGELFF.

This clonotype was counted at least ten times. The V call is TRBV13, the J call TRBJ1-1; TRBD1 is a possible D gene (5 bases). This CDR3 has 13 amino acids. Trimming shortened V by 4 bases and J by 5 bases, and 11 bases separated the two germline ends. The germline V gene has CDR1 PRHDT and CDR2 FYEKMQ (reference sequence). CDR3 bases: TGTGCCAGCAGCTCACTCGGGGGGACTGAAGCTTTCTTT. Translating gives CASSSLGGTEAFF. The whole variable domain, filled in from reference TRBV13 and TRBJ1-1, reads AAGVIQSPRHLIKEKRETATLKCYPIPRHDTVYWYQQGPGQDPQFLISFYEKMQSDKGSIPDRFSAQQFSDYHSELNMSSLELGDSALYFCASSSLGGTEAFFGQGTRLTVV.

This clonotype was counted a few times. The chain carries TRBV10-3 and TRBJ1-5; D gene unclear. This CDR3 comprises 13 residues. V was trimmed by 6 bases and J by 3 bases, leaving 9 bases between them. CDR1 ENHRY and CDR2 SYGVKD come from the germline V gene. CDR3 loop: CAISDSLNQPQHF. Here the CDR3 DNA reads TGTGCCATCAGCGACTCCCTCAATCAGCCCCAGCATTTT.